This T cell receptor beta chain was recovered during a study of blood T cells in healthy people across ages. The study, taken as a whole, reports: CMV status of donors was not determined, possibly confounding expanded clonotype changes.

This clonotype occurred a few times. Its antigen is currently unknown. The CDR3 loop spans 14 amino acids. V gave up 0 bases and J gave up 3 bases, with 9 bases separating them. Germline CDR1 reads MNHEY; CDR2 reads SVGEGT. The second PCR ran roughly 6 to 12 cycles with a sample-barcoded 5' primer and J-beta primers. TCRdb reprocessed the 5' RACE reads via MiXCR and lists one record per CDR3 protein. The sample lists about 1.4 million distinct CDR3 sequences; around 59% were seen once. Sequences were obtained from blood. The chain has TRBV6-2 or TRBV6-3 and TRBJ2-7; D is uncertain. The clonotype comes from a man between 18 and 29 years old in good health. The CDR3 nucleotides are TGTGCCAGCAGTTACTCTTGGGCCGTCTACGAGCAGTACTTC. Protein: CASSYSWAVYEQYF.